This T cell receptor (beta chain) is drawn from a study of blood T cell repertoires in COVID-19. The sample holds a few counts of this clone. Produced via immunoSEQ multiplex PCR; TCRdb's table is partial and in-frame only. Of approximately 360,000 clones listed, roughly 89% are singletons. The sequenced sample was peripheral blood. The clonotype comes from a young man with active or convalescent COVID-19.

In DNA, the CDR3 is TGTGCCACCAGTGCCAATGACAAAGGAGCTTTCTTT. Protein sequence: CATSANDKGAFF. The J gene is TRBJ1-1, the V gene TRBV24-1, with D unresolved. The CDR3 runs to 12 residues. V was trimmed by 5 bases and J by 10 bases, leaving 13 bases between them. Germline-derived CDR1 and CDR2 are KGHDR and SFDVKD.